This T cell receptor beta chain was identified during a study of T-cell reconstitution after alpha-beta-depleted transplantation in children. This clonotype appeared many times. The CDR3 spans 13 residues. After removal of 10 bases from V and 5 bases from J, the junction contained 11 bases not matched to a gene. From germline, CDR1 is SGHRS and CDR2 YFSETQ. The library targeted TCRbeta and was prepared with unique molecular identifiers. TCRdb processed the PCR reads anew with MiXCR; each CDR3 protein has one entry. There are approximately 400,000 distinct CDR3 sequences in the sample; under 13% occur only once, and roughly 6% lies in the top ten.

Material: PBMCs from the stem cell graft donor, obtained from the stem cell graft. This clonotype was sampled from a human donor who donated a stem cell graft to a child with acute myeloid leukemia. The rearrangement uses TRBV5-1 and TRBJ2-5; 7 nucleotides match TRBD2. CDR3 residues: CAVPWDYNETQYF. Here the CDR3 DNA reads TGCGCCGTTCCATGGGACTATAATGAGACCCAGTACTTC.